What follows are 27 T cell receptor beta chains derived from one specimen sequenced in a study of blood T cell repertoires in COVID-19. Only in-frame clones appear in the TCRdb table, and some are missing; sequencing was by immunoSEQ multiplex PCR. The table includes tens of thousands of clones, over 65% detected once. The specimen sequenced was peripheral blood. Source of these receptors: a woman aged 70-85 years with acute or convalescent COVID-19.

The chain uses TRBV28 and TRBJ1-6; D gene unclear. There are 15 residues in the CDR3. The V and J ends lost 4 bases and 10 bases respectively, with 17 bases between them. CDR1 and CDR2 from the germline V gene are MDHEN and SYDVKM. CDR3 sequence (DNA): TGTGCCAGCAGTTCGACCGAGGGCCTCATCTCACCCCTCCACTTT. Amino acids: CASSSTEGLISPLHF.

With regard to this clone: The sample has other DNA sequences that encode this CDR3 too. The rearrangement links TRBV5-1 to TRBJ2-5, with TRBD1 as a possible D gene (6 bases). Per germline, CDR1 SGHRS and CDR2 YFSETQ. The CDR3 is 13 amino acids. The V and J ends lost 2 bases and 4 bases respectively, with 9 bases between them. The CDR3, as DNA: TGCGCCAGCAGCTTCCAGGGGAGAGAGACCCAGTACTTC. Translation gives CASSFQGRETQYF. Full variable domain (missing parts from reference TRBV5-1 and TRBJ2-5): KAGVTQTPRYLIKTRGQQVTLSCSPISGHRSVSWYQQTPGQGLQFLFEYFSETQRNKGNFPGRFSGRQFSNSRSEMNVSTLELGDSALYLCASSFQGRETQYFGPGTRLLVL.

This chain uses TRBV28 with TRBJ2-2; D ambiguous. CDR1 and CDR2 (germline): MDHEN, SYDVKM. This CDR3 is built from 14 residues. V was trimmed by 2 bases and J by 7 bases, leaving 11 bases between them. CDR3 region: CASSLEVASGELFF. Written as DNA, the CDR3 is TGTGCCAGCAGTTTAGAGGTCGCTAGCGGGGAGCTGTTTTTT.

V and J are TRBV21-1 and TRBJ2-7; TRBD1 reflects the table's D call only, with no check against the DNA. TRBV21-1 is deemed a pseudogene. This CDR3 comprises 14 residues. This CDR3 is CASSDRVSSYEQYV. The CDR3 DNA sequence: TGTGCCAGCAGCGACAGGGTAAGCTCCTACGAGCAGTACGTC.

CDR3 nucleotide sequence: TGTGCTAGTGGTTTGGGGGACAGGAGGAAAACTGAAGCTTTCTTT. Amino acids: CASGLGDRRKTEAFF. The J gene is TRBJ1-1, the V gene TRBV12-5; 8 bases are shared with TRBD1. J gave up 5 bases and V 1 base, and 6 bases lay outside the gene matches. Germline lookup yields CDR1 LGHNT and CDR2 FRNRAP. This CDR3 has 15 amino acids. Looking up the rest from reference TRBV12-5 and TRBJ1-1 gives the full variable domain: DARVTQTPRHKVTEMGQEVTMRCQPILGHNTVFWYRQTMMQGLELLAYFRNRAPLDDSGMPKDRFSAEMPDATLATLKIQPSEPRDSAVYFCASGLGDRRKTEAFFGQGTRLTVV.

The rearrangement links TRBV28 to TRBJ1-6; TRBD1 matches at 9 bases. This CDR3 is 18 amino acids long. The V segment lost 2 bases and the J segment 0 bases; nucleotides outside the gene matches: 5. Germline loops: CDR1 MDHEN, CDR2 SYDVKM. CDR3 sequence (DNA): TGTGCCAGCAGTTTAGATACAGGGGGCCCCTCCTATAATTCACCCCTCCACTTT. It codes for CASSLDTGGPSYNSPLHF.

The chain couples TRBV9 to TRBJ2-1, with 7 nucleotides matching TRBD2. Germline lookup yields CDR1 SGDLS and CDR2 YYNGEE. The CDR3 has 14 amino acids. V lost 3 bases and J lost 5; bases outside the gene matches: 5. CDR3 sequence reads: CASSAGGIDNEQFF. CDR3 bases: TGTGCCAGCAGCGCCGGGGGGATAGACAATGAGCAGTTCTTC.

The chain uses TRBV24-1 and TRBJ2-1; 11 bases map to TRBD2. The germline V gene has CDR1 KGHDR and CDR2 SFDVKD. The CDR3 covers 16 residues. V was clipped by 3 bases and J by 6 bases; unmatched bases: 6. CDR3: CATSDPTSGSRNEQFF. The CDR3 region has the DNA TGTGCCACCAGTGATCCTACTAGCGGGAGTCGCAATGAGCAGTTCTTC.

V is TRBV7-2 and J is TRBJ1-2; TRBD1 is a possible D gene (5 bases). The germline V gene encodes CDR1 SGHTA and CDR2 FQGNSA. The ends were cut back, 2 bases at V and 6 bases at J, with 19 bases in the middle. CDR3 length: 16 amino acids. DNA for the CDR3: TGTGCCAGCAGCTTACAGGGCGACGGCCTTGGAAATGGCTACACCTTC. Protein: CASSLQGDGLGNGYTF.

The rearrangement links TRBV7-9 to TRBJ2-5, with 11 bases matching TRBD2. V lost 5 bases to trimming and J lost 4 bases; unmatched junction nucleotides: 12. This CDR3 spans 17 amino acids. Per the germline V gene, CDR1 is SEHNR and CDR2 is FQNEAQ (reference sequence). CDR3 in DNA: TGTGCCAGCAGCCCAGGGGTTAGCGGGGGGGCCGGAGAGACCCAGTACTTC. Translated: CASSPGVSGGAGETQYF.

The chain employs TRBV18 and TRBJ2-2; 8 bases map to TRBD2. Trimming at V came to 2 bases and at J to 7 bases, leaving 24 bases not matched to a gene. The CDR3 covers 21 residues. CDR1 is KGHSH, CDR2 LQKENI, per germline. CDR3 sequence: CASSPRIRIAASGPGLGELFF. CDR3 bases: TGTGCCAGCTCACCAAGGATCAGGATTGCGGCTAGCGGGCCCGGCCTCGGGGAGCTGTTTTTT.

The CDR3 sequence: CASSNPGQLNQPQHF. In nucleotides, the CDR3 is TGTGCCAGCAGTAATCCGGGACAGCTCAATCAGCCCCAGCATTTT. This sequence joins TRBV6-5 and TRBJ1-5; the match to TRBD1 covers 7 bases. The J segment lost 3 bases and the V segment lost 5 bases, leaving 7 bases of the junction unmatched. CDR1 is MNHEY and CDR2 is SVGAGI in the germline V gene. CDR3 length: 15 residues.

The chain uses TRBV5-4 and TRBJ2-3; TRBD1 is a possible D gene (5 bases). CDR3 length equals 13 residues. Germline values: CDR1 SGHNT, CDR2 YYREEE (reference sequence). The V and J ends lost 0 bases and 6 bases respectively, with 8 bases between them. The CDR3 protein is CASSLGAGDTQYF. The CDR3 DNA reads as TGTGCCAGCAGCTTGGGGGCAGGGGATACGCAGTATTTT.

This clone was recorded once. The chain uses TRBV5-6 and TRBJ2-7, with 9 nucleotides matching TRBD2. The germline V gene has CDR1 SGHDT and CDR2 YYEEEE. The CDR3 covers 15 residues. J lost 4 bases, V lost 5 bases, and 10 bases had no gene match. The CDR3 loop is CASRTQSGRYYEQYV. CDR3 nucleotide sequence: TGTGCCAGCAGAACCCAAAGCGGGAGGTATTACGAGCAGTACGTC.

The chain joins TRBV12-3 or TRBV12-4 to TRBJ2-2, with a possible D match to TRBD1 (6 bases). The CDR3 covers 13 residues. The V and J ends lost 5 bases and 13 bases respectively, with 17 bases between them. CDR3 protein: CASSKQGWGGLFF. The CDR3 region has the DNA TGTGCCAGCAGTAAACAGGGATGGGGTGGGCTGTTTTTT.

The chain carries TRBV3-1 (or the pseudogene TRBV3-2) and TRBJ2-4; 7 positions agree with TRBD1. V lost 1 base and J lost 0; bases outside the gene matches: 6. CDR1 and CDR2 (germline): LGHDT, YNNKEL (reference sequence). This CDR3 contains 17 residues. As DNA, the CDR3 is TGTGCCAGCAGCCAAGCGGACAGGCTACTAGCCAAAAACATTCAGTACTTC. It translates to CASSQADRLLAKNIQYF.

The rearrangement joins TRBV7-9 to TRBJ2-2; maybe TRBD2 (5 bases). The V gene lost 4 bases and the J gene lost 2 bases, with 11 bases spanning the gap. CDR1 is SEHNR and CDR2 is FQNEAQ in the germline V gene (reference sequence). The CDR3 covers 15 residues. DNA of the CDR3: TGTGCCAGCAGCTCACTGAGGGAAAACACCGGGGAGCTGTTTTTT. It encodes CASSSLRENTGELFF.

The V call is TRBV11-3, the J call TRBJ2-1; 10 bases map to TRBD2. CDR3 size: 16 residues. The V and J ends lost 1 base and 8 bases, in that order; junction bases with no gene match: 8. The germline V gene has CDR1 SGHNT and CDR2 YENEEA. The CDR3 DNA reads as TGTGCCAGCAGCTTAGGGCCGCTAGCGGGAGATTATGAGCAGTTCTTC. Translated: CASSLGPLAGDYEQFF.

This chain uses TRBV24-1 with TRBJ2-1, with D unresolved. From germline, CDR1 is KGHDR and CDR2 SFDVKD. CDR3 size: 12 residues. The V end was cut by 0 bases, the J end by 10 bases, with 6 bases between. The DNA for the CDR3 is TGTGCCACCAGTGATTTGCAAAGCGAGCAGTTCTTC. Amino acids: CATSDLQSEQFF.

The CDR3 DNA is TGTGCCATCAGTGACTCCCTAGTATCGGGCTACACCTTC. This sequence encodes CAISDSLVSGYTF. J is TRBJ1-2 and V is TRBV10-3, with unresolved D. The germline V gene has CDR1 ENHRY and CDR2 SYGVKD. The germline V and J ends were trimmed by 3 bases and 8 bases, with 13 bases remaining between them. This CDR3 is 13 amino acids long.

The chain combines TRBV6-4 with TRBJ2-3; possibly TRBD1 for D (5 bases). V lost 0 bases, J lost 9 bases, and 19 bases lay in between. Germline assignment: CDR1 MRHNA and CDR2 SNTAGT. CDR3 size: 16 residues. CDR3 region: CASSDSRVGQGATQYF. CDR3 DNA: TGTGCCAGCAGTGACTCCAGGGTCGGGCAGGGCGCGACGCAGTATTTT.

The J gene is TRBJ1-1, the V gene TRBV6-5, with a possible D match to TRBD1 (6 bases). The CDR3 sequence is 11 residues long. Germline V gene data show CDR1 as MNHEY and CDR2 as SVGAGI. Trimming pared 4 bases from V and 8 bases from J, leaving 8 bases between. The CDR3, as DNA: TGTGCCAGCAGTTTCGACAGGGAAGCTTTCTTT. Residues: CASSFDREAFF.

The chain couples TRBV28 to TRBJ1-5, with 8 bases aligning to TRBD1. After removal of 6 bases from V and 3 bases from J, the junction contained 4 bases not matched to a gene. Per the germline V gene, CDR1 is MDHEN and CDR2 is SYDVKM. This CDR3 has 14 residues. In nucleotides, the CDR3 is TGTGCCAGCAGCCCGGGACAGGTCAATCAGCCCCAGCATTTT. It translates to CASSPGQVNQPQHF.

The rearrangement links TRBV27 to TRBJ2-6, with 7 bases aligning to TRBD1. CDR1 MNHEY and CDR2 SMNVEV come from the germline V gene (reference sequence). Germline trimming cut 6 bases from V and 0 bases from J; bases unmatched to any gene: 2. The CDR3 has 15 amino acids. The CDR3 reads CASRDRPSGANVLTF. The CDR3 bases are TGTGCCAGCAGGGACAGGCCCTCTGGGGCCAACGTCCTGACTTTC.

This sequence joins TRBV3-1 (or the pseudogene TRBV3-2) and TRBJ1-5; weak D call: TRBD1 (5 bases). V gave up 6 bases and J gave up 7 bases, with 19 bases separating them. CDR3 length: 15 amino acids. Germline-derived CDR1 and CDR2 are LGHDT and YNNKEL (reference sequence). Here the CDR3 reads CASSLTQGPEQPQHF. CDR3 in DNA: TGTGCCAGCAGTCTGACCCAGGGTCCGGAGCAGCCCCAGCATTTT.

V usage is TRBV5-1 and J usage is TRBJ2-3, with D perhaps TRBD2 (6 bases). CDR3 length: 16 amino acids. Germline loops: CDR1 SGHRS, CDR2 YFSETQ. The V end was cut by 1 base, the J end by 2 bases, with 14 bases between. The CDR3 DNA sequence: TGCGCCAGCAGCTTGCTCTCGGGGGAGATCACAGATACGCAGTATTTT. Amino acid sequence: CASSLLSGEITDTQYF.

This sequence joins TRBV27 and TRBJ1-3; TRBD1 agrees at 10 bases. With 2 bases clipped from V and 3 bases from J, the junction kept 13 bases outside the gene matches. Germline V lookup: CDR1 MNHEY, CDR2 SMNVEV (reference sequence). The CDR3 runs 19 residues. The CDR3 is CASSLRNPGQGVLGNTIYF. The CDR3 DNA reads TGTGCCAGCAGTTTACGGAACCCCGGACAGGGGGTACTTGGAAACACCATATATTTT.